The 6 T cell receptor beta chains below come from one sample, sequenced in a study of CD8+CD57+ T cells in acquired aplastic anemia. Genomic DNA served as template for TCR beta VDJ and CDR3 profiling. TCRdb reprocessed the reads with MiXCR, giving one entry per CDR3 protein. The table has 250,000 to 350,000 distinct CDR3 sequences, approximately 55% seen once. Sequencing was performed on sorted CD4+, CD8+, or CD8+CD57+ T cells (not recorded which) from PBMCs. These TCRs come from a human donor with severe aplastic anemia or a healthy control (not recorded which).

The rearrangement joins TRBV7-3 to TRBJ1-2; TRBD1 is a possible D gene (6 bases). Trimming removed 3 bases from V and 8 bases from J, with 13 bases in between. This CDR3 has 13 residues. CDR1 SGHTA and CDR2 FQGTGA come from the germline V gene. The CDR3 DNA is TGTGCCAGCAGCTTCGGCAGGGGCTTGGGCTACACCTTC. This gives the protein CASSFGRGLGYTF.

Ten or more counts support this clonotype. The V and J genes are TRBV20-1 and TRBJ1-1; D is ambiguous. Germline lookup yields CDR1 DFQATT and CDR2 SNEGSKA (reference sequence). V gave up 0 bases and J gave up 4 bases, with 6 bases separating them. This CDR3 region has 12 residues. CDR3: CSAREGITEAFF. DNA for the CDR3: TGCAGTGCTAGAGAGGGTATCACTGAAGCTTTCTTT.

With respect to this clonotype: Compared with germline, one end of the junction differs, possibly owing to a read error. This chain joins TRBV7-9 and TRBJ2-7, with D possibly matching TRBD1 (5 bases). The CDR3 consists of 15 residues. Germline V CDR1 and CDR2: SEHNR, FQNEAQ (reference sequence). CDR3: CASTLKGSRAYEQYF. CDR3 in DNA: TGTGCCAGCACCTTAAAAGGGTCCAGGGCCTACGAGCAGTACTTC. Combining the CDR3 with reference TRBV7-9 and TRBJ2-7 gives the whole variable domain DTGVSQNPRHKITKRGQNVTFRCDPISEHNRLYWYRQTLGQGPEFLTYFQNEAQLEKSRLLSDRFSAERPKGSFSTLEIQRTEQGDSAMYLCASTLKGSRAYEQYFGPGTRLTVT.

This clonotype came up once. The chain carries TRBV7-2 and TRBJ2-7, with D unresolved. V was cut by 5 bases and J by 6 bases, with 17 bases left in between. Germline V gene sequence: CDR1 SGHTA, CDR2 FQGNSA. This CDR3 region has 14 residues. The CDR3 is CASSLRPWIGEQYF. CDR3 sequence (DNA): TGTGCCAGCAGCCTGAGGCCCTGGATCGGCGAGCAGTACTTC.

The chain couples TRBV5-6 to TRBJ1-1, with 10 bases lining up with TRBD1. The junction had 3 bases not matched to a gene; V was cut back by 4 bases and J by 9 bases. Germline V gene data show CDR1 as SGHDT and CDR2 as YYEEEE. CDR3 length: 12 amino acids. The DNA of the CDR3 is TGTGCCAGCAGCAACGACAGGGGGCAAGCTTTCTTT. Amino acids: CASSNDRGQAFF.

Regarding this clonotype: The germline gene is not matched at one end of the junction; a read error may be the cause. This chain joins TRBV20-1 and TRBJ2-3; D may match TRBD1 or TRBD2 (6 bases each). This CDR3 comprises 14 residues. In germline, CDR1 is DFQATT, CDR2 SNEGSKA (reference sequence). CDR3 protein: CSAPLYGGTNTQYF. The CDR3 nucleotides are TGCAGTGCACCTCTGTACGGGGGCACAAATACGCAGTATTTT.